Sequencing of this T cell receptor beta chain was carried out in a study of T-cell reconstitution after alpha-beta-depleted transplantation in children. Study-level findings and limits: T-cell counts and diversity at one year post-transplant came mainly from newly produced T cells. Alpha-beta T cells about two months after transplant reportedly derived from several hundred expanded graft clones. Surviving recipient T cells and intrathymic progenitors accounted for some patients' high TCRbeta diversity at day 60.

Germline lookup yields CDR1 SGHRS and CDR2 YFSETQ. V lost 5 bases and J lost 13; bases outside the gene matches: 13. The CDR3 consists of 14 residues. Turning to this clonotype: What it binds is not known. Since a much larger clone is just one base distant, this may be a read error. No conserved phenylalanine or tryptophan is present at the end of the CDR3, so a read error is the likely explanation.

The TCRbeta library incorporated unique molecular identifiers. TCRdb reanalysed the PCR reads using MiXCR and keeps one entry per CDR3 protein. The sample records over 450,000 distinct CDR3 sequences, roughly a tenth being singletons. The receptor was derived from a child younger than 10 with inherited bone marrow failure, due to receive a stem cell transplant. The rearrangement joins TRBV5-1 to TRBJ2-1; 9 positions agree with TRBD2. The sample consisted of PBMCs, taken before TCRalphabeta/CD19-depleted stem cell transplant. DNA for the CDR3: TGCGCCAGCAGAACTGAAGTAGCGGGAGTGCATCAGTTCGTC. It translates to CASRTEVAGVHQFV.